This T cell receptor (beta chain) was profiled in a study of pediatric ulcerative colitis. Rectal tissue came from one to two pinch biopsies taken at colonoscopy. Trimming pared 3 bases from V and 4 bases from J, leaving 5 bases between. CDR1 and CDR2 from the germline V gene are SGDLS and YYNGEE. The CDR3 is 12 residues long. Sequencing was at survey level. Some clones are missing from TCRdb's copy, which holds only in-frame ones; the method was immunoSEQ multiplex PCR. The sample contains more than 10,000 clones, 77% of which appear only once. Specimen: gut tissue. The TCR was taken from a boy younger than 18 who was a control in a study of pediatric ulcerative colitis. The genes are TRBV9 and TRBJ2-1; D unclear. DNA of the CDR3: TGTGCCAGCAGCGATGGATACAATGAGCAGTTCTTC. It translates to CASSDGYNEQFF.